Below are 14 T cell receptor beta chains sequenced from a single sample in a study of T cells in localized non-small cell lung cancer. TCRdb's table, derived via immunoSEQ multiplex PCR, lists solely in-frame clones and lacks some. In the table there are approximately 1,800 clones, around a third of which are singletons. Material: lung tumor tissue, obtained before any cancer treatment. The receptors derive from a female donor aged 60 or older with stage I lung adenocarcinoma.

CDR3 DNA: TGTGCCAGCTCACCCAGGAGCTCCGAAAAACTGTTTTTT. It codes for CASSPRSSEKLFF. The rearrangement joins TRBV18 to TRBJ1-4; D is undetermined. This CDR3 spans 13 amino acids. V was pared by 3 bases and J by 8 bases, with 10 bases between. Germline CDR1 reads KGHSH; CDR2 reads LQKENI.

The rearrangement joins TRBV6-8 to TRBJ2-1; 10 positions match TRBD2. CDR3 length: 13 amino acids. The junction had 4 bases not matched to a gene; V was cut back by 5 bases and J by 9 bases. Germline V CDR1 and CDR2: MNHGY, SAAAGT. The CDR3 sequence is CASSERGGIEQFF. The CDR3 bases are TGTGCCAGCAGTGAGCGGGGGGGCATTGAGCAGTTCTTC.

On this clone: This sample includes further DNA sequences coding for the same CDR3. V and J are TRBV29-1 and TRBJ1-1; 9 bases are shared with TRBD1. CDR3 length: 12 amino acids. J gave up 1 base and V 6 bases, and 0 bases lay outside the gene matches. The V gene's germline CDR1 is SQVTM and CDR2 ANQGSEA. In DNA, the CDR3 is TGCAGCGTGGGACAGGGGAACACTGAAGCTTTCTTT. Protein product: CSVGQGNTEAFF. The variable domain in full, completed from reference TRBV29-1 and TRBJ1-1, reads SAVISQKPSRDICQRGTSLTIQCQVDSQVTMMFWYRQQPGQSLTLIATANQGSEATYESGFVIDKFPISRPNLTFSTLTVSNMSPEDSSIYLCSVGQGNTEAFFGQGTRLTVV.

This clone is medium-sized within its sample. For the CDR3, the DNA is TGTGCCAGCAGGCTTGGCAGGGGAGGTGAAAAACTGTTTTTT. Its translation is CASRLGRGGEKLFF. The chain recombines TRBV11-3 with TRBJ1-4, with D possibly TRBD1 on 6 matching bases. The CDR3 consists of 14 residues. Germline V CDR1 and CDR2: SGHNT, YENEEA. Trimming removed 6 bases from V and 7 bases from J, with 15 bases in between.

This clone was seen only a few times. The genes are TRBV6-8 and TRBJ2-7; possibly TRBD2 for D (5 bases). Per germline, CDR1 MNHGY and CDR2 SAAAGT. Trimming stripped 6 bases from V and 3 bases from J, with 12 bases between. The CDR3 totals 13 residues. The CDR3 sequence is CASRTRAGYEQYF. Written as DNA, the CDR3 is TGTGCCAGCAGGACGAGGGCAGGCTACGAGCAGTACTTC.

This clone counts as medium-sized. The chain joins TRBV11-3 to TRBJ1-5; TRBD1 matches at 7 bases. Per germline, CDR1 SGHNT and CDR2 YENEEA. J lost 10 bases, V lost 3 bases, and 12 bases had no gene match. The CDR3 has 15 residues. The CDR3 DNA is TGTGCCAGCAGCTTGGGAGGAGGGGGCGTTTTTCCCCAGCATTTT. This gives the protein CASSLGGGGVFPQHF.

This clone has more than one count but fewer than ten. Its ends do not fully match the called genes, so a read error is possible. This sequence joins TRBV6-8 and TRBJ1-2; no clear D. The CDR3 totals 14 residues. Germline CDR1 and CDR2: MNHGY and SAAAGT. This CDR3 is CAISALPTNYGYTF. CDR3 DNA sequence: TGTGCCATCAGTGCACTTCCCACGAACTATGGCTACACCTTC.

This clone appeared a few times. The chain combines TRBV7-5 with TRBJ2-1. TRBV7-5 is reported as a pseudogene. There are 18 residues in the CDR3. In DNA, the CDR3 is TGTGCCAGCAGCTTGGGGGTCGAGATGGGGAAGGGATTTTATGAGCAGTTCTTC. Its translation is CASSLGVEMGKGFYEQFF.

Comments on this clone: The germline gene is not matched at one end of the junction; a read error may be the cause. CDR3 DNA sequence: TGTGCTAGCAGCCCTGGACAGTGGTCCTACAATGAGCAGTTCTTC. Protein sequence: CASSPGQWSYNEQFF. The chain carries TRBV11-3 and TRBJ2-1; maybe TRBD1 (6 bases). CDR1 and CDR2 (germline): SGHNT, YENEEA. The CDR3 spans 15 residues.

Here the CDR3 reads CASSFSRYGQGDSGYTF. For the CDR3, the DNA is TGTGCCAGCAGCTTTTCCCGTTATGGACAGGGGGATTCAGGCTACACCTTC. The rearrangement links TRBV11-3 to TRBJ1-2, with TRBD1 matching over 10 bases. Germline V CDR1 and CDR2: SGHNT, YENEEA. After removal of 3 bases from V and 8 bases from J, the junction contained 15 bases not matched to a gene. The CDR3 extends over 17 amino acids.

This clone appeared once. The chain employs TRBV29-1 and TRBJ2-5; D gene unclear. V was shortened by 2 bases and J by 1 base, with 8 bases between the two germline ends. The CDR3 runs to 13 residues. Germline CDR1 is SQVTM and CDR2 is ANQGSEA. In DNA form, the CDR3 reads TGCAGCGTTGAATTCCAGACCCAAGAGACCCAGTACTTC. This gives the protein CSVEFQTQETQYF. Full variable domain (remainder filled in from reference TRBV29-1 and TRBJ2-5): SAVISQKPSRDICQRGTSLTIQCQVDSQVTMMFWYRQQPGQSLTLIATANQGSEATYESGFVIDKFPISRPNLTFSTLTVSNMSPEDSSIYLCSVEFQTQETQYFGPGTRLLVL.

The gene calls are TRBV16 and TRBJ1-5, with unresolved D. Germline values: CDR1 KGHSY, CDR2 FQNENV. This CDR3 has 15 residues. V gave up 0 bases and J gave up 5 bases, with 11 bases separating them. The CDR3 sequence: CASSQSYSRHQPQHF. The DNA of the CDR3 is TGTGCCAGCAGCCAATCTTACAGCAGACATCAGCCCCAGCATTTT. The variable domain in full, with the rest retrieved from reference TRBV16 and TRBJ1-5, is GEEVAQTPKHLVRGEGQKAKLYCAPIKGHSYVFWYQQVLKNEFKFLISFQNENVFDETGMPKERFSAKCLPNSPCSLEIQATKLEDSAVYFCASSQSYSRHQPQHFGDGTRLSIL.

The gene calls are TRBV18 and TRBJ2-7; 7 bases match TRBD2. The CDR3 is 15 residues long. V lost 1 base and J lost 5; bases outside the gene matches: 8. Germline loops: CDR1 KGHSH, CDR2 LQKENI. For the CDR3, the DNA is TGTGCCAGCTCACCACGGGGGTGGGCGGGGGACGAGCAGTACTTC. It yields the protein CASSPRGWAGDEQYF.

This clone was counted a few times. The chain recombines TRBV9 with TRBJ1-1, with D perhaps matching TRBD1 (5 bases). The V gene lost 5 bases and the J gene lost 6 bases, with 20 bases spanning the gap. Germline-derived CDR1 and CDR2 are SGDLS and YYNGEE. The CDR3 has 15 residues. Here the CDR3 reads CASSASGTKGAEAFF. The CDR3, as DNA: TGTGCCAGCAGTGCTTCCGGGACCAAGGGCGCTGAAGCTTTCTTT.